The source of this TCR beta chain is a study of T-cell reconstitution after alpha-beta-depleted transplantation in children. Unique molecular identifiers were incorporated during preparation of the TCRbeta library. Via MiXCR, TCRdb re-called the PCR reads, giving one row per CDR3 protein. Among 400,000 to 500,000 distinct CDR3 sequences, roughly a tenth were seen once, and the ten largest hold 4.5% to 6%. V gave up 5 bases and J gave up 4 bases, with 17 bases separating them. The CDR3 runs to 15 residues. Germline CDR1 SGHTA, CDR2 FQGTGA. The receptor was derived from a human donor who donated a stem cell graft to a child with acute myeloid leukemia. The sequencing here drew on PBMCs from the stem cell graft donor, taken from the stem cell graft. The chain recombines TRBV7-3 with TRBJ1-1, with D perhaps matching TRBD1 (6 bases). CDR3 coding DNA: TGTGCCAGCAGCCAAAGTCCAGGGGTCTCCACTGAAGCTTTCTTT. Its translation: CASSQSPGVSTEAFF.